These T cell receptor beta chains were read from a single sample in a study of graft-versus-host responses after intestinal transplantation. The data were produced by immunoSEQ multiplex PCR, yet TCRdb's version contains in-frame clones alone and is incomplete. Of about 21,000 clones in the sample, about 65% were seen once. The specimen comprised ileum tissue, sampled about 3 weeks after intestinal transplant. These receptors came from a human patient who received an intestinal transplant, so some T cells may come from the graft donor. Both conserved end residues are part of each CDR3. The D gene is left open where the match is weak. Size is omitted from some rows. Given values are once, few, many or a class for expanded clones.

TRBD1	TRBV12-5	NA	TRBJ1-2	CASWSGQAFYGYTF	TGTGCTAGTTGGTCAGGACAGGCATTCTATGGCTACACCTTC
TRBD1	TRBV4-1	NA	TRBJ2-7	CASSQETGQTYEQYF	TGCGCCAGCAGCCAAGAAACGGGACAGACCTACGAGCAGTACTTC
TRBD2	TRBV13	few	TRBJ2-5	CASRKGGEETQYF	TGTGCCAGCAGGAAGGGAGGGGAGGAGACCCAGTACTTC
NA	TRBV6-5	NA	TRBJ1-2	CASSYGGHPGYTF	TGTGCCAGCAGTTATGGGGGACACCCGGGCTACACCTTC
NA	TRBV27	NA	TRBJ2-7	CASSYGGPHEQYF	TGTGCCAGCAGTTATGGAGGGCCCCACGAGCAGTACTTC
TRBD2	TRBV7-3	NA	TRBJ2-3	CASSSDRTSGRTDTQYF	TGTGCCAGCAGCTCAGACCGGACTAGCGGACGCACAGATACGCAGTATTTT
NA	TRBV5-4	once	TRBJ1-2	CASSKKQANYGYTF	TGTGCCAGCAGCAAAAAACAGGCTAACTATGGCTACACCTTC
TRBD2	TRBV7-6	NA	TRBJ2-3	CASSRQRGGTDTQYF	TGTGCCAGCAGCCGGCAGCGGGGAGGGACAGATACGCAGTATTTT
NA	TRBV7-6	NA	TRBJ1-2	CASSPGWGLKYGYTF	TGTGCCAGCAGTCCGGGATGGGGATTAAAGTATGGCTACACCTTC
NA	TRBV4-2	medium-sized	TRBJ1-5	CASSQEQGWGNQPQHF	TGTGCCAGCAGCCAAGAACAGGGTTGGGGCAATCAGCCCCAGCATTTT
TRBD2	TRBV4-2	NA	TRBJ2-7	CASSLILAGVHTDEQYF	TGTGCCAGCAGCCTCATACTAGCGGGAGTGCATACGGACGAGCAGTACTTC
TRBD1	TRBV7-2	NA	TRBJ1-6	CASSQTDRGNSPLHF	TGTGCCAGCAGCCAGACGGACAGGGGAAACTCACCCCTCCACTTT
TRBD2	TRBV5-6	NA	TRBJ2-1	CASSLRTGLAGSDEQFF	TGTGCCAGCAGCTTGAGGACGGGACTAGCGGGGAGCGATGAGCAGTTCTTC
NA	TRBV4-1	NA	TRBJ1-1	CASSQGGGFTEAFF	TGCGCCAGCAGCCAAGGCGGGGGTTTCACTGAAGCTTTCTTT
NA	TRBV21-1	few	TRBJ1-2	CASSKRPPLVGGVYGYTF	TGTGCCAGCAGCAAACGGCCACCGCTAGTAGGGGGCGTGTATGGCTACACCTTC
TRBD1	TRBV5-1	NA	TRBJ1-4	CASSKLGGSGEKLFF	TGCGCCAGCAGCAAACTAGGGGGCTCGGGGGAAAAACTGTTTTTT
TRBD2	TRBV13	NA	TRBJ2-1	CASSSPGLAGHNEQFF	TGTGCCAGCAGCTCTCCGGGACTAGCGGGCCACAATGAGCAGTTCTTC
NA	TRBV19	NA	TRBJ2-5	CASSQGRETQYF	TGTGCCAGTAGTCAGGGTAGAGAGACCCAGTACTTC
NA	TRBV28	NA	TRBJ2-6	CASRRAGANVLTF	TGTGCCAGCAGGAGGGCTGGGGCCAACGTCCTGACTTTC
TRBD2	TRBV5-1	NA	TRBJ2-2	CASSLPGRGGQNTGELFF	TGCGCCAGCAGCTTGCCCGGGCGGGGGGGCCAGAACACCGGGGAGCTGTTTTTT
NA	TRBV5-1	NA	TRBJ2-6	CASSRLYSGANVLTF	TGCGCCAGCAGTCGGTTGTACTCTGGGGCCAACGTCCTGACTTTC
TRBD1	TRBV27	few	TRBJ2-1	CASSYTGAPYNEQFF	TGTGCCAGCAGTTATACAGGGGCCCCCTACAATGAGCAGTTCTTC
NA	TRBV13	NA	TRBJ1-1	CASSSTPGPRTEAFF	TGTGCCAGCAGCTCAACGCCAGGGCCTCGGACTGAAGCTTTCTTT